This T cell receptor beta chain was sequenced in a study of OX40 agonist ivuxolimab in advanced cancers. For the study at large: Partial responses, seen in three patients, involved one hepatocellular carcinoma and two cutaneous melanomas. Broader study findings: Certain nonresponding patients likewise had low normalized T-cell clonal expansion.

TCRdb's table, derived via immunoSEQ multiplex PCR, lists solely in-frame clones and lacks some. The repertoire has approximately 78,000 clones, less than 90% of them found once; the top ten carry around 0.93%. Regarding this clone: Its antigen is not known.

The receptor was isolated from an adult with an advanced solid tumor such as melanoma, head and neck, liver or kidney cancer. The material was CD4+ or CD8+ T cells sorted from blood, obtained in a trial of the OX40 agonist ivuxolimab.

This CDR3 is CASSQASGRHNEQFF. CDR3 sequence (DNA): TGTGCCAGCAGCCAAGCTAGCGGGAGGCACAATGAGCAGTTCTTC. The V gene is TRBV14, the J gene TRBJ2-1; 11 bases map to TRBD2. Germline V gene lookup returns CDR1 SGHDN and CDR2 FVKESK. The CDR3 has 15 residues. The V gene end was trimmed by 1 base and the J gene end by 5 bases; junction bases not matched to a gene: 1.